The present TCR beta chain was sequenced within a study of shared clonotypes between healthy human individuals. Study-level information: A couple of women and three men aged 18 to 49 served as donors. Study-level results: An anticipated effect of sequencing depth on clonotype sharing among donors was recognized.

CD45RO-negative, CCR7-positively selected cells formed the naive CD8 fraction, excluding terminally differentiated effector memory CD45RA+ cells. Adults of Caucasian background living in Nashville, Tennessee made up all donors. CDR1 and CDR2 from the germline V gene are SGHTA and FQGNSA. There are 12 residues in the CDR3. Between the trimmed V and J ends, which lost 4 bases and 2 bases, there was a span of 6 bases. Method: immunoSEQ multiplex PCR; TCRdb's copy keeps in-frame clones and lacks some. The table shows about 750,000 clones, with 80% to 95% occurring only once. As concerns this clone: Its antigen is not identified. A read error is possible here, since a much larger clone lies one base away.

This clonotype originated in a man between 25 and 39 years old in good health. Sequenced: naive CD8+ T cells sorted from blood. The rearrangement joins TRBV7-2 to TRBJ2-7; no firm D call. The CDR3: CASSSPPYEQYF. The CDR3 DNA follows: TGTGCCAGCAGCTCCCCCCCCTACGAGCAGTACTTC. Filled out from reference TRBV7-2 and TRBJ2-7, the complete variable domain reads GAGVSQSPSNKVTEKGKDVELRCDPISGHTALYWYRQSLGQGLEFLIYFQGNSAPDKSGLPSDRFSAERTGGSVSTLTIQRTQQEDSAVYLCASSSPPYEQYFGPGTRLTVT.